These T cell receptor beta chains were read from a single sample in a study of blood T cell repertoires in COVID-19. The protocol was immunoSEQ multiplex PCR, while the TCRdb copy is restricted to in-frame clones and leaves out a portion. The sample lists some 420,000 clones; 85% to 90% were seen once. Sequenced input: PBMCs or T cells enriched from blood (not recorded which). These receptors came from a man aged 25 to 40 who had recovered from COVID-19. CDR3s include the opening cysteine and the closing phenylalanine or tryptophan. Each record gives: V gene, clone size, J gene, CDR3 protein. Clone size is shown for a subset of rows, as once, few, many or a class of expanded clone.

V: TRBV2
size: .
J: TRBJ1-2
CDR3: CASSVLTGDYGYTF

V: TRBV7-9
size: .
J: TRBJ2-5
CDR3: CASSLQGSSLQETQYF

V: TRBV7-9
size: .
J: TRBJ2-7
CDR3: CASSTGFPSEQYF

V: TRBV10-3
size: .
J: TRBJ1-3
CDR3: CAISGTGGNTIYF

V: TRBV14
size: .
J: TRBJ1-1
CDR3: CASSRRQISTEAFF

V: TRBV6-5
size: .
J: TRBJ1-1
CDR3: CASSYTDMNTEAFF

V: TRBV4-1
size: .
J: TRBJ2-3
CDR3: CASSLRAGGIIGTDTQYF

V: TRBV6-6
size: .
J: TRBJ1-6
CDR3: CASSQINGPGKDSPLHF

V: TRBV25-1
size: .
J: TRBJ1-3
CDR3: CASSESIYSSGNTIYF

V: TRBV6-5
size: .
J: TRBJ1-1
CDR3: CASSYSIGIGTEAFF

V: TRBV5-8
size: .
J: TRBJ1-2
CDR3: CASSLAQRGYTF

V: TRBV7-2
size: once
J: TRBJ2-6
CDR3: CASSQSGANVLTF

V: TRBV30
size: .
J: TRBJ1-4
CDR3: CACPWRGEEKLFF

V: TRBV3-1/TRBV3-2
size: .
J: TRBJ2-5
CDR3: CASSPNYVFGGTQYF

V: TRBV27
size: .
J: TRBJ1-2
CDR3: CASPPGDGSYGYTF

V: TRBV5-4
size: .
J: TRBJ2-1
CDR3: CASSLEGVNNEQFF

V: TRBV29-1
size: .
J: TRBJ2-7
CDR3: CSVEGPSGSGEQYF

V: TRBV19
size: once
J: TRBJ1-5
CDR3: CASSQDRVGPQHF

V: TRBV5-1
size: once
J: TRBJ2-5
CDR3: CASSLREREAGETQYF

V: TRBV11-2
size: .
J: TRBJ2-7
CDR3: CASSWLGTSGGTYEQYF

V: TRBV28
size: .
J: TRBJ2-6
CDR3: CASSLAGPGANVLTF

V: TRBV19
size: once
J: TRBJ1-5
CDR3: CASSPRLKGRLDQPQHF

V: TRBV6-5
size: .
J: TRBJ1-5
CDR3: CASSMDRTEPQHF

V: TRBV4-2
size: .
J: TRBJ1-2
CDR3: CASSPPGEPYGYTF

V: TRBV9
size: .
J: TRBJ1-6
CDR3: CASSTGQASPLHF

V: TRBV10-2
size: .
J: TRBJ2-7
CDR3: CASSTSGRTPYEQYF